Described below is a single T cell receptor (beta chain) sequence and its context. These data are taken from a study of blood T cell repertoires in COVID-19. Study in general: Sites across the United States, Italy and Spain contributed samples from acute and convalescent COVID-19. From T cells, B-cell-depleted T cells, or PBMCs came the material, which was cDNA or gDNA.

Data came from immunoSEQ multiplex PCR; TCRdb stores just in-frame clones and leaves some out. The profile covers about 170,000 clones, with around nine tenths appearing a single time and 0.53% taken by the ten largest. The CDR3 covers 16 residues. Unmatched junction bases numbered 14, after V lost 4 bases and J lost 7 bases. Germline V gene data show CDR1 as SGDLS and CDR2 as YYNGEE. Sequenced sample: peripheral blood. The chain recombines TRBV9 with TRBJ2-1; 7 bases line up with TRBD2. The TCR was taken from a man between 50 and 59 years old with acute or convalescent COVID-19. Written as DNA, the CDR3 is TGTGCCAGCAGCTCCCCCCTCGGGGGGTCCGGGAATGAGCAGTTCTTC. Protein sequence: CASSSPLGGSGNEQFF.